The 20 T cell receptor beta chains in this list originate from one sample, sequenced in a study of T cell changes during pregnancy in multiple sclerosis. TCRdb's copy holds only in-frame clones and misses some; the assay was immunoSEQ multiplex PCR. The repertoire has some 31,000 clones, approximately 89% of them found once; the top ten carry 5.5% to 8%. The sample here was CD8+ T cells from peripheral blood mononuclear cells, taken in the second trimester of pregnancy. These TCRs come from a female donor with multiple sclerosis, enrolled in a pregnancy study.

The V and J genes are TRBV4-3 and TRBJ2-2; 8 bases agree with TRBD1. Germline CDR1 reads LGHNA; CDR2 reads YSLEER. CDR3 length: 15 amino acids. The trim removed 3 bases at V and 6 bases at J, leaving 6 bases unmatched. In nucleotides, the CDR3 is TGCGCCAGCAGCCATGACAGGGGTGGCTCCGGGGAGCTGTTTTTT. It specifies CASSHDRGGSGELFF.

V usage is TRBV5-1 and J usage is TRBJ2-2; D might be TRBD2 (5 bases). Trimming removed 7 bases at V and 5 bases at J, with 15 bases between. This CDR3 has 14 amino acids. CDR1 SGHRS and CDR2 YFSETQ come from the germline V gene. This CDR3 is CASEGGGGTGELFF. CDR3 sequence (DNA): TGCGCCAGCGAAGGTGGAGGAGGAACCGGGGAGCTGTTTTTT.

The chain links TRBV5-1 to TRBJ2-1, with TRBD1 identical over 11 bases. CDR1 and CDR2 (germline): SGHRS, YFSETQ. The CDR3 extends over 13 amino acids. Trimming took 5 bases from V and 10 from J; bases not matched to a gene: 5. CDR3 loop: CASRGQGAVEQFF. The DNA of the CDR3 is TGCGCCAGCAGAGGACAGGGGGCGGTGGAGCAGTTCTTC. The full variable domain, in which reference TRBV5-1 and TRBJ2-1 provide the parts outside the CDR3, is KAGVTQTPRYLIKTRGQQVTLSCSPISGHRSVSWYQQTPGQGLQFLFEYFSETQRNKGNFPGRFSGRQFSNSRSEMNVSTLELGDSALYLCASRGQGAVEQFFGPGTRLTVL.

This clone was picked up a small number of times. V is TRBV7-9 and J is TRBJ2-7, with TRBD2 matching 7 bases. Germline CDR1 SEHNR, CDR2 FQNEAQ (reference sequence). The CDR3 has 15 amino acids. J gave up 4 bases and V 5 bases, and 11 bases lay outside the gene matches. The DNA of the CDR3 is TGTGCCAGCAGCCGACTGGGGGGGAGGCCGTACGAGCAGTACTTC. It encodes CASSRLGGRPYEQYF.

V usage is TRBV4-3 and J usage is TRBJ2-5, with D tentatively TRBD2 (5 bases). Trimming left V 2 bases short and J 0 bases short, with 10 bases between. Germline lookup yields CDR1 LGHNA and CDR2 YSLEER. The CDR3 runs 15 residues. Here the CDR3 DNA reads TGCGCCAGCAGCCAACTTGGGGAGTACCAAGAGACCCAGTACTTC. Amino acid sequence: CASSQLGEYQETQYF.

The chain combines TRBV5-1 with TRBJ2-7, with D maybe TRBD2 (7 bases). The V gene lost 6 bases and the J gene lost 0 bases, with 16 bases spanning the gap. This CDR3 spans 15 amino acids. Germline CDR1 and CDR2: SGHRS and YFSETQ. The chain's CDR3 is CASTLGGGSSYEQYF. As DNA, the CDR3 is TGCGCCAGCACCCTGGGCGGGGGCAGCTCCTACGAGCAGTACTTC.

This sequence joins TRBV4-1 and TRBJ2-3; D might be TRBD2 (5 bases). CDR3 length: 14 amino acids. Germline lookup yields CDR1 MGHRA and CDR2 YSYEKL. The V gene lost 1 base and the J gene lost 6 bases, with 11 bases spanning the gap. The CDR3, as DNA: TGCGCCAGCAGCCAAGTCCCCGGGGAGGATACGCAGTATTTT. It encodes CASSQVPGEDTQYF.

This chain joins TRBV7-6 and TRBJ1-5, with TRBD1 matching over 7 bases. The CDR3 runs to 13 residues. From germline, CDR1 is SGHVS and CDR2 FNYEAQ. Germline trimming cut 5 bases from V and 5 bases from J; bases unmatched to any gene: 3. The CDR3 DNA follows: TGTGCCAGCAGCCAGGGGACAGATCAGCCCCAGCATTTT. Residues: CASSQGTDQPQHF. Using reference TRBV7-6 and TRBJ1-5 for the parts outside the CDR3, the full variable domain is GAGVSQSPRYKVTKRGQDVALRCDPISGHVSLYWYRQALGQGPEFLTYFNYEAQQDKSGLPNDRFSAERPEGSISTLTIQRTEQRDSAMYRCASSQGTDQPQHFGDGTRLSIL.

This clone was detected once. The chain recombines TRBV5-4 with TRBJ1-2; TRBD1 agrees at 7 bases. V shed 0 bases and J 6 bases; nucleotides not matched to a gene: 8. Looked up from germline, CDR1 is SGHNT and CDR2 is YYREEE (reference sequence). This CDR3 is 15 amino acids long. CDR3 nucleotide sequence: TGTGCCAGCAGCTTGGAGACAGGGCTCCGGGATGGCTACACCTTC. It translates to CASSLETGLRDGYTF.

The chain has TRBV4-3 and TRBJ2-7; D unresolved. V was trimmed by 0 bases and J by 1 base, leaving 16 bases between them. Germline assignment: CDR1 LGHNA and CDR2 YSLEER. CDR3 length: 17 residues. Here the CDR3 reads CASSQEANTGYSYEQYF. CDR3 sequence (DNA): TGCGCCAGCAGCCAAGAAGCGAACACCGGGTATTCCTACGAGCAGTACTTC.

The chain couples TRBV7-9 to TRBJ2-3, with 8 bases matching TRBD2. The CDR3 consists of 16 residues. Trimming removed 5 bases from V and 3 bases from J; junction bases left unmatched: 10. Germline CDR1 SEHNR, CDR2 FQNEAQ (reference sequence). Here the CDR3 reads CASSPLAGGGTDTQYF. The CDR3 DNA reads TGTGCCAGCAGCCCGCTAGCGGGTGGCGGTACAGATACGCAGTATTTT.

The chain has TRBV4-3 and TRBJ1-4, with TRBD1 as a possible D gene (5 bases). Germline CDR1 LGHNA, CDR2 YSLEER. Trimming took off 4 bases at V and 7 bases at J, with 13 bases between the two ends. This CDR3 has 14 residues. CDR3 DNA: TGCGCCAGCAGCCGAGGCAGGGAGGTTGAAAAACTGTTTTTT. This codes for CASSRGREVEKLFF.

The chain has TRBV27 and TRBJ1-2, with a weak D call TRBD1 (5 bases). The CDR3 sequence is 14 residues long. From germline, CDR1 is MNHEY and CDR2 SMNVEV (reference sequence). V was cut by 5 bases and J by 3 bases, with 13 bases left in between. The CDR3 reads CASSPYDSDYGYTF. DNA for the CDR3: TGTGCCAGCAGTCCTTATGACAGCGACTATGGCTACACCTTC.

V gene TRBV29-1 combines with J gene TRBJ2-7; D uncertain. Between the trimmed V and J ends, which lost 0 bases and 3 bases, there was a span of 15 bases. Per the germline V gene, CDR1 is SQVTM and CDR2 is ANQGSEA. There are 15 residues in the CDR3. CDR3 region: CSVEDEYNQSYEQYF. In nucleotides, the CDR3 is TGCAGCGTTGAAGATGAATACAACCAAAGCTACGAGCAGTACTTC.

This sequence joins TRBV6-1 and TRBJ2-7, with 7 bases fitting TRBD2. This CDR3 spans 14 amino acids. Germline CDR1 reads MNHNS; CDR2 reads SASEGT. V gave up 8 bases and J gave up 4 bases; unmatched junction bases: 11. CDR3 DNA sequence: TGTGCCAGCTTAAAGCGGGATCGGGGTTACGAGCAGTACTTC. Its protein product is CASLKRDRGYEQYF.

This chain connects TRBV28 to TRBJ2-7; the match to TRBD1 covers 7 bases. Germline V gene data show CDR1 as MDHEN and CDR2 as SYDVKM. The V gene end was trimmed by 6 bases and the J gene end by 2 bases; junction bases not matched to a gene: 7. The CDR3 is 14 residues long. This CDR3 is CASSPGGTPYEQYF. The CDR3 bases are TGTGCCAGCAGCCCAGGGGGTACTCCCTACGAGCAGTACTTC.

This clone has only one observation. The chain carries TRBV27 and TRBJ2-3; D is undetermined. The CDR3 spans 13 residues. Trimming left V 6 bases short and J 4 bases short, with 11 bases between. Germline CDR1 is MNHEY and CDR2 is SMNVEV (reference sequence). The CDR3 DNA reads TGTGCCAGCAGCCCGCGAGCCCCAGATACGCAGTATTTT. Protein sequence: CASSPRAPDTQYF.

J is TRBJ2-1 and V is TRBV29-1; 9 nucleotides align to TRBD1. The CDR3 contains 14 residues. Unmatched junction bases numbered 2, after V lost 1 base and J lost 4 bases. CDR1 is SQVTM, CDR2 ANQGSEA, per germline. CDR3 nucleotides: TGCAGCGTTGAAGCCGGGACAGGGTACAATGAGCAGTTCTTC. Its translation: CSVEAGTGYNEQFF.

In DNA form, the CDR3 reads TGTGCCAGCAGCTTAGGAGAGCAAGAGACCCAGTACTTC. Translating it yields CASSLGEQETQYF. The chain is built from TRBV7-9 and TRBJ2-5; D is uncertain. CDR1 and CDR2 from the germline V gene are SEHNR and FQNEAQ (reference sequence). V gave up 1 base and J gave up 2 bases, with 5 bases separating them. This CDR3 is 13 amino acids long.

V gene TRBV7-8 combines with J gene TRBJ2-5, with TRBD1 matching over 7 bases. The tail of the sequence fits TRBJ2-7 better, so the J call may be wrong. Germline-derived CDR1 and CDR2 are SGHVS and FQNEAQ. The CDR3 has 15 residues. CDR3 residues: CASSPGTENSYEQYF. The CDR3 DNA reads TGTGCCAGCAGCCCCGGGACAGAGAACTCCTACGAGCAGTACTTC.